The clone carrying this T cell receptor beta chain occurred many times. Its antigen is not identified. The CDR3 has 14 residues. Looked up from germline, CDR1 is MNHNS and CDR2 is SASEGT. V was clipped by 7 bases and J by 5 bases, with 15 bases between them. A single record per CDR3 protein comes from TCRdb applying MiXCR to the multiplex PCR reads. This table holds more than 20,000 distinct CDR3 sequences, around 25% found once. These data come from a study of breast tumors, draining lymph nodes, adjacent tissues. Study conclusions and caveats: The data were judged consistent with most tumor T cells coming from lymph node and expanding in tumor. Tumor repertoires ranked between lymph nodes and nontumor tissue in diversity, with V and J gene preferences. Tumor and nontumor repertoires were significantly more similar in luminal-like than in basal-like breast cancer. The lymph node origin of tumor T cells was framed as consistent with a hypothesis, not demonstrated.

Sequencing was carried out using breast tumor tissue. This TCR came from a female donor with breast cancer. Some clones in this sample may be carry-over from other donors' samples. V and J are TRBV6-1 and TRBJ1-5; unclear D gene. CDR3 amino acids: CASKIWSNDQPQHF. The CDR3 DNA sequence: TGTGCCAGCAAGATTTGGTCCAACGATCAGCCCCAGCATTTT.